One sample yielded the 7 T cell receptor beta chains listed below, sequenced in a study of cytomegalovirus exposure and HLA in healthy donors. This PCR relied on a set of 60 Vbeta primers and 13 Jbeta primers. Method: immunoSEQ multiplex PCR; TCRdb's copy keeps in-frame clones and lacks some. The sample has about 140,000 clones; about 75% are singletons. Material for sequencing was PBMCs. These receptors all come from a man younger than 35 in good health and CMV-seropositive.

The chain recombines TRBV6-5 with TRBJ1-1, with D perhaps TRBD1 (5 bases). CDR1 is MNHEY, CDR2 SVGAGI, per germline. CDR3 length: 14 residues. V dropped 7 bases and J dropped 1 base, with 13 bases sitting between them. The CDR3 nucleotides read TGTGCCAGCATTGGGGCTCGGAGGAACACTGAAGCTTTCTTT. Translating it yields CASIGARRNTEAFF.

The chain couples TRBV27 to TRBJ2-1; TRBD2 agrees at 11 bases. Germline V gives CDR1 MNHEY, CDR2 SMNVEV (reference sequence). J was trimmed by 6 bases and V by 4 bases; bases with no gene match: 8. The CDR3 is 16 amino acids. The CDR3 DNA reads as TGTGCCAGCAGTTCCCCACTAGCGGGAGCCTCCAATGAGCAGTTCTTC. Amino acids: CASSSPLAGASNEQFF.

This clone was recorded only once. The gene calls are TRBV11-2 and TRBJ1-5; unclear D gene. The CDR3 has 13 amino acids. Deletions cut 5 bases from V and 4 bases from J, with 9 bases between. Germline V gene data show CDR1 as SGHAT and CDR2 as FQNNGV. CDR3 nucleotide sequence: TGTGCCAGCAGCCGACAAACAAATCAGCCCCAGCATTTT. Translated: CASSRQTNQPQHF.

V gene TRBV5-1 combines with J gene TRBJ2-7; the D gene is possibly TRBD2 (6 bases). Germline loops: CDR1 SGHRS, CDR2 YFSETQ. V was cut by 0 bases and J by 5 bases, with 15 bases left in between. This CDR3 spans 15 amino acids. The CDR3 nucleotides read TGCGCCAGCAGCTTGGCCAACGGGAGAAGGCACGAGCAGTACTTC. Its protein is CASSLANGRRHEQYF.

The gene calls are TRBV11-2 and TRBJ2-5; TRBD2 aligns across 10 bases. V shed 1 base, J shed 5 bases, and the junction held 4 bases outside the gene matches. The germline V gene encodes CDR1 SGHAT and CDR2 FQNNGV. The CDR3 is made up of 15 amino acids. The CDR3 here is CASSLASGSPETQYF. The CDR3 bases are TGTGCCAGCAGCTTAGCTAGCGGGAGCCCCGAGACCCAGTACTTC.

On this clone itself: Other DNA sequences of this sample code for an identical CDR3. DNA of the CDR3: TGTGCCATCAGTGAAACCATGGACAGGGGTAATGAAAAACTGTTTTTT. Amino acid sequence: CAISETMDRGNEKLFF. The chain links TRBV10-3 to TRBJ1-4, with 9 bases aligning to TRBD1. V lost 3 bases to trimming and J lost 4 bases; unmatched junction nucleotides: 6. The V gene's germline CDR1 is ENHRY and CDR2 SYGVKD. CDR3 length: 16 residues.

The chain employs TRBV27 and TRBJ2-1; TRBD1 matches at 9 bases. Trimming removed 5 bases from V and 6 bases from J; junction bases left unmatched: 5. From germline, CDR1 is MNHEY and CDR2 SMNVEV (reference sequence). CDR3 length: 14 residues. Here the CDR3 reads CASSPRTGVNEQFF. Here the CDR3 DNA reads TGTGCCAGCAGTCCTCGGACAGGGGTCAATGAGCAGTTCTTC.